A single sample gave rise to the 18 T cell receptor beta chains below, sequenced in a study of T cell changes during pregnancy in multiple sclerosis. Produced via immunoSEQ multiplex PCR; TCRdb's table is partial and in-frame only. The profile shows 60,000 to 90,000 clones, over 75% of them singletons. The material sequenced was peripheral blood, taken before pregnancy. These receptors all come from a female donor with multiple sclerosis, enrolled in a pregnancy study.

V and J are TRBV7-3 and TRBJ2-2; TRBD1 matches at 7 bases. The CDR3 length is 11 residues. CDR1 is SGHTA, CDR2 FQGTGA, per germline. The CDR3 DNA is TGTGCTTCAGGGGGAACCGGGGAGCTGTTTTTT. Protein product: CASGGTGELFF.

This chain uses TRBV2 with TRBJ1-1, with 8 bases that match TRBD1. In germline, CDR1 is SNHLY, CDR2 FYNNEI. The V and J ends lost 6 bases and 1 base, in that order; junction bases with no gene match: 1. The CDR3 has 13 amino acids. The CDR3 DNA reads TGTGCCAGCAGGGGGACAGGGAACACTGAAGCTTTCTTT. It encodes CASRGTGNTEAFF.

This clone was observed a handful of times. The rearrangement uses TRBV9 and TRBJ2-2; the D gene is possibly TRBD2 (5 bases). V lost 0 bases and J 3 bases, leaving 12 bases between the germline ends. The germline V gene has CDR1 SGDLS and CDR2 YYNGEE. This CDR3 has 16 residues. CDR3 DNA: TGTGCCAGCAGCGTAGCGGGGTCGATGCACACCGGGGAGCTGTTTTTT. It encodes CASSVAGSMHTGELFF.

This chain joins TRBV27 and TRBJ1-2; weak D call: TRBD1 (6 bases). CDR1 and CDR2 from the germline V gene are MNHEY and SMNVEV (reference sequence). The CDR3 totals 13 residues. Trimming removed 4 bases from V and 7 bases from J, with 13 bases in between. For the CDR3, the DNA is TGTGCCAGCAGTTCAAAACAGGGCCTTGGCTACACCTTC. Translated: CASSSKQGLGYTF.

CDR3 coding DNA: TGTGCCAGCAGTGATTCCCTAGCGGGGCGCGAGGACATTCAGTACTTC. Its translation: CASSDSLAGREDIQYF. The rearrangement uses TRBV6-1 and TRBJ2-4; 9 nucleotides line up with TRBD2. The CDR3 is 16 amino acids. Germline V lookup: CDR1 MNHNS, CDR2 SASEGT. Trimming at V came to 3 bases and at J to 8 bases, leaving 11 bases not matched to a gene.

The chain recombines TRBV28 with TRBJ1-2; possibly TRBD1 for D (6 bases). The CDR3 covers 15 residues. V was pared by 2 bases and J by 3 bases, with 13 bases between. Germline values: CDR1 MDHEN, CDR2 SYDVKM. The CDR3 here is CASSLAGARYYGYTF. The CDR3 region has the DNA TGTGCCAGCAGTTTAGCAGGGGCGCGGTACTATGGCTACACCTTC.

This chain links TRBV21-1 with TRBJ1-2; the table names TRBD1, a call not compared with the DNA. TRBV21-1 is a documented pseudogene. The CDR3 totals 16 residues. In nucleotides, the CDR3 is TGTGCCAGCAGCAAAGCCGGTCGGGACAGGGTCTATGGCTACACCTTC. It encodes CASSKAGRDRVYGYTF.

This chain connects TRBV5-5 to TRBJ1-1, with TRBD1 matching 7 bases. Germline lookup yields CDR1 SGHKS and CDR2 YYEKEE (reference sequence). V shed 3 bases, J shed 5 bases, and the junction held 10 bases outside the gene matches. The CDR3 runs 15 residues. In nucleotides, the CDR3 is TGTGCCAGCAGCTCCAACTTGGGACAGAGGACTGAAGCTTTCTTT. This codes for CASSSNLGQRTEAFF. The entire variable domain, with the rest obtained from reference TRBV5-5 and TRBJ1-1, is as follows: DAGVTQSPTHLIKTRGQQVTLRCSPISGHKSVSWYQQVLGQGPQFIFQYYEKEERGRGNFPDRFSARQFPNYSSELNVNALLLGDSALYLCASSSNLGQRTEAFFGQGTRLTVV.

CDR3 DNA: TGTGCCAGCTCACCCTTCCCAGGGGCATACGGTGAGCAGTTCTTC. This codes for CASSPFPGAYGEQFF. The chain carries TRBV18 and TRBJ2-1; perhaps TRBD1 as D (6 bases). This CDR3 is 15 amino acids long. From germline, CDR1 is KGHSH and CDR2 LQKENI. V lost 3 bases, J lost 9 bases, and 18 bases lay in between.

V gene TRBV6-1 combines with J gene TRBJ2-1; no clear D gene. V was trimmed by 2 bases and J by 9 bases, leaving 11 bases between them. The CDR3 runs to 13 residues. Per germline, CDR1 MNHNS and CDR2 SASEGT. The CDR3 spells CASSERMRSEQFF. In DNA form, the CDR3 reads TGTGCCAGCAGTGAAAGAATGAGATCTGAGCAGTTCTTC.

This CDR3 is CASSLVTAYTGGLKNTIYF. In DNA, the CDR3 is TGTGCCAGCAGCTTAGTTACAGCTTATACCGGTGGATTGAAAAACACCATATATTTT. V and J are TRBV7-6 and TRBJ1-3; no clear D. Trimming took 1 base from V and 6 from J, leaving 25 bases between them. The CDR3 extends over 19 amino acids. Per the germline V gene, CDR1 is SGHVS and CDR2 is FNYEAQ.

The chain is built from TRBV18 and TRBJ2-3; D is ambiguous. This CDR3 spans 17 amino acids. Per germline, CDR1 KGHSH and CDR2 LQKENI. V was pared by 0 bases and J by 0 bases, with 13 bases between. The CDR3 protein is CASSPPRGSSSTDTQYF. In DNA form, the CDR3 reads TGTGCCAGCTCACCACCAAGAGGCTCGTCTAGCACAGATACGCAGTATTTT.

In nucleotides, the CDR3 is TGTGCCAGCAGCCCATCGACAGGGTACGAGCAGTACTTC. Residues: CASSPSTGYEQYF. This sequence joins TRBV7-9 and TRBJ2-7; 7 bases align to TRBD1. Germline V gives CDR1 SEHNR, CDR2 FQNEAQ (reference sequence). The CDR3 is made up of 13 amino acids. V lost 5 bases to trimming and J lost 4 bases; unmatched junction nucleotides: 5.

Concerning this clone itself: Germline and junction disagree at one end, which may indicate a read error. V and J are TRBV7-7 and TRBJ2-3; 11 bases agree with TRBD1. Germline V gene sequence: CDR1 SSHAT, CDR2 FNYEAQ (reference sequence). CDR3 length equals 18 residues. CDR3: CASSLAGTGGPFTDTQYF. The CDR3 DNA is TGTGCTAGCAGCTTAGCTGGGACAGGGGGGCCCTTCACAGATACGCAGTATTTT.

This chain uses TRBV2 with TRBJ1-2; the D is unclear. Germline CDR1 SNHLY, CDR2 FYNNEI. The V end was cut by 7 bases, the J end by 8 bases, with 14 bases between. CDR3 length equals 12 residues. DNA for the CDR3: TGTGCCAGCATGTTGGGAGTGCACGGCTACACCTTC. It is translated as CASMLGVHGYTF.

The J gene is TRBJ2-7, the V gene TRBV19, with D tentatively TRBD1 (5 bases). V lost 7 bases and J 0 bases, leaving 7 bases between the germline ends. Germline assignment: CDR1 LNHDA and CDR2 SQIVND (reference sequence). There are 12 residues in the CDR3. This CDR3 reads CASKGDSYEQYF. CDR3 nucleotides: TGTGCCAGTAAAGGGGACTCCTACGAGCAGTACTTC.

The V and J genes are TRBV7-9 and TRBJ1-1; the match to TRBD1 covers 8 bases. The CDR3 has 15 amino acids. V dropped 4 bases and J dropped 0; count of bases not matched to a gene: 4. The germline V gene has CDR1 SEHNR and CDR2 FQNEAQ (reference sequence). The DNA for the CDR3 is TGTGCCAGCAGCTCCTGGGACAGGCTGAACACTGAAGCTTTCTTT. It encodes CASSSWDRLNTEAFF. Supplemented by reference TRBV7-9 and TRBJ1-1, the full variable domain reads DTGVSQNPRHKITKRGQNVTFRCDPISEHNRLYWYRQTLGQGPEFLTYFQNEAQLEKSRLLSDRFSAERPKGSFSTLEIQRTEQGDSAMYLCASSSWDRLNTEAFFGQGTRLTVV.

The DNA of the CDR3 is TGTGCCTGGGGACAGTTGACAGGAAACACCATATATTTT. Its protein product is CAWGQLTGNTIYF. The J gene is TRBJ1-3, the V gene TRBV30, with D possibly being TRBD1 (6 bases). Trimming stripped 5 bases from V and 4 bases from J, with 12 bases between. The germline CDR1 and CDR2 sequences are GTSNPN and SVGIG (reference sequence). The CDR3 runs 13 residues.